In its sample, the clone carrying this T cell receptor beta chain was seen many times. Antigen unknown. The record originates from a study of T cells in Graves' hyperthyroidism and ophthalmopathy. The V segment lost 2 bases and the J segment 6 bases; nucleotides outside the gene matches: 7. The CDR3 is made up of 15 amino acids. CDR1 is SEHNR and CDR2 is FQNEAQ in the germline V gene (reference sequence). It was RNA transcripts that yielded the amplified TCR beta CDR3 regions. The study used the HTBI primer set for a first-round RT-PCR of the TCR CDR3. Using its own MiXCR run on the multiplex PCR reads, TCRdb lists one record per CDR3 protein. The top ten hold 8.4% of the sample, which has 700,000 or so distinct CDR3 sequences, about 17% seen once. Whole-study findings and limits: Most clonotypes that expanded in the thyroid above 0.001 also showed up in blood. With a median lead of 6.5 months before onset, the model predicted ophthalmopathy.

Patients aged 18 to 65 with hyperthyroidism were newly diagnosed, with duration under 2 months. The sequence derives from a man younger than 30 with Graves' hyperthyroidism. The sample was blood. This chain uses TRBV7-9 with TRBJ2-1; TRBD2 aligns across 7 bases. CDR3 region: CASSLQESGANEQFF. The DNA of the CDR3 is TGTGCCAGCAGCTTACAAGAGAGCGGGGCCAATGAGCAGTTCTTC. The full variable domain, completed using reference TRBV7-9 and TRBJ2-1, is DTGVSQNPRHKITKRGQNVTFRCDPISEHNRLYWYRQTLGQGPEFLTYFQNEAQLEKSRLLSDRFSAERPKGSFSTLEIQRTEQGDSAMYLCASSLQESGANEQFFGPGTRLTVL.